This TCR beta chain was captured in a study of shared clonotypes between healthy human individuals. For the study at large: A donor's plate count was three for CD4 naive and three for CD4 memory; CD8 naive had two and CD8 memory one.

The data were produced by immunoSEQ multiplex PCR, yet TCRdb's version contains in-frame clones alone and is incomplete. The repertoire consists of some 680,000 clones, with about three quarters occurring once and the leading ten covering around 1.8%. CDR1 and CDR2 from the germline V gene are SGHRS and YFSETQ. V shed 4 bases, J shed 6 bases, and the junction held 11 bases outside the gene matches. The CDR3 sequence is 15 residues long. The chain joins TRBV5-1 to TRBJ2-3, with 7 bases aligning to TRBD2. Sequencing was performed on memory CD4+ T cells sorted from blood. Described subset: CD45RA-negative fraction. The sequence was obtained from a woman under 40 in good health. The CDR3 loop reads CASSAGTARGDTQYF. The DNA for the CDR3 is TGCGCCAGCAGCGCAGGGACTGCGCGGGGGGATACGCAGTATTTT.